This paragraph reports one T cell receptor (beta chain). The antigen is unknown. This specimen comes from a study of vaccination effects on CD4 cells after COVID-19. Study-level points and caveats: Infection-derived and vaccine-derived clones contracted markedly late after vaccination.

Some clones are missing from TCRdb's copy, which holds only in-frame ones; the method was immunoSEQ multiplex PCR. In the table there are just under 65,000 clones, roughly 75% of which are singletons. Before sequencing took place, the ViraFEST assay used viral peptide pools to expand antigen-specific CD4+ T cells. Upon completion of 10 to 11 days in culture, CD4+ T cells were isolated. The study found no prior SARS-CoV-2 infection in the vaccine recipients, who tested negative for nucleocapsid antibodies. The receptor was derived from a human donor who received a COVID-19 vaccine. The sequencing used CD4+ T cells from PBMCs cultured with HCoV-OC43 spike peptides, collected before COVID-19 vaccination. Sample subset: HCoV-OC43 spike overlapping peptide pool stimulation.

CDR3 sequence: CASSPRGSYNSPLHF. The CDR3 DNA is TGTGCCAGCAGCCCGCGAGGCTCCTATAATTCACCCCTCCACTTT. The chain joins TRBV9 to TRBJ1-6; D call uncertain. The germline gives CDR1 SGDLS, CDR2 YYNGEE. The CDR3 spans 15 residues. The germline V and J ends were trimmed by 4 bases and 0 bases, with 8 bases remaining between them.